The 17 T cell receptor beta chains listed next were all sequenced from one sample in a study of control samples from healthy donors and cancer patients. Some clones are missing from TCRdb's copy, which holds only in-frame ones; the method was immunoSEQ multiplex PCR. The data contain tens of thousands of clones, about 90% of them singletons. Sequencing was performed on PBMCs. These TCRs come from a man aged 50 or older with head and neck cancer.

The gene calls are TRBV2 and TRBJ2-5; no clear D. The germline V and J ends were trimmed by 2 bases and 5 bases, with 9 bases remaining between them. The germline V gene has CDR1 SNHLY and CDR2 FYNNEI. This CDR3 spans 13 amino acids. The CDR3 nucleotides are TGTGCCAGCAGTGAATTGGGTGTGGAGACCCAGTACTTC. Encoded protein: CASSELGVETQYF.

This clone was detected once. The V call is TRBV5-4, the J call TRBJ2-1, with 8 positions matching TRBD2. CDR1 SGHNT and CDR2 YYREEE come from the germline V gene (reference sequence). The CDR3 sequence is 17 residues long. J was trimmed by 8 bases and V by 0 bases; bases with no gene match: 13. In DNA form, the CDR3 reads TGTGCCAGCAGCTTGGCCGTACTAGTCGGGGGGGTGGATGAGCAGTTCTTC. It is translated as CASSLAVLVGGVDEQFF.

The gene calls are TRBV7-9 and TRBJ2-1; D remains ambiguous. CDR1 and CDR2 (germline): SEHNR, FQNEAQ (reference sequence). The CDR3 totals 10 residues. Trimming took 6 bases from V and 8 from J, leaving 5 bases between them. The CDR3 protein is CASRGDEQFF. The CDR3 DNA reads TGTGCCAGCAGGGGCGATGAGCAGTTCTTC. Full variable domain (remainder filled in from reference TRBV7-9 and TRBJ2-1): DTGVSQNPRHKITKRGQNVTFRCDPISEHNRLYWYRQTLGQGPEFLTYFQNEAQLEKSRLLSDRFSAERPKGSFSTLEIQRTEQGDSAMYLCASRGDEQFFGPGTRLTVL.

V gene TRBV29-1 combines with J gene TRBJ2-7; D might be TRBD2 (6 bases). The length of the CDR3 is 12 residues. V was trimmed by 4 bases and J by 5 bases, leaving 12 bases between them. The germline V gene has CDR1 SQVTM and CDR2 ANQGSEA. The CDR3 region has the DNA TGCAGCGTTGTGGCGGGGATCCACGAGCAGTACTTC. It encodes CSVVAGIHEQYF.

CDR3: CASSYSGGRPYF. In nucleotides, the CDR3 is TGTGCCAGCAGTTACTCCGGCGGGAGGCCCTACTTC. The rearrangement joins TRBV6-5 to TRBJ2-7, with 8 bases identical to TRBD2. With 0 bases clipped from V and 13 bases from J, the junction kept 5 bases outside the gene matches. CDR1 and CDR2 (germline): MNHEY, SVGAGI. The CDR3 consists of 12 residues.

This clone has only a few counts. This CDR3 reads CASSGTGASPLHF. The CDR3, as DNA: TGTGCCAGTTCTGGGACAGGGGCCTCACCCCTCCACTTT. V gene TRBV9 combines with J gene TRBJ1-6; the match to TRBD1 covers 10 bases. Trimming cost V 8 bases and J 10 bases; bases outside gene matches: 6. This CDR3 contains 13 residues. CDR1 is SGDLS, CDR2 YYNGEE, per germline.

J is TRBJ2-5 and V is TRBV5-1; 9 bases map to TRBD1. Germline lookup yields CDR1 SGHRS and CDR2 YFSETQ. The ends lost 0 bases at V and 7 bases at J; junction bases unmatched: 7. The CDR3 contains 15 residues. CDR3 sequence: CASSLDGQGSRTQYF. In DNA, the CDR3 is TGCGCCAGCAGCTTGGATGGACAGGGGAGTAGGACCCAGTACTTC.

The rearrangement links TRBV6-5 to TRBJ2-7; D is undetermined. Germline V gene sequence: CDR1 MNHEY, CDR2 SVGAGI. Trimming left V 4 bases short and J 3 bases short, with 10 bases between. The length of the CDR3 is 13 residues. CDR3 sequence: CASSLPGFYEQYF. Written as DNA, the CDR3 is TGTGCCAGCAGTTTACCGGGTTTCTACGAGCAGTACTTC.

The chain recombines TRBV5-1 with TRBJ2-1; the match to TRBD2 covers 12 bases. The CDR3 length is 15 residues. V lost 3 bases, J lost 7 bases, and 5 bases stayed unmatched. Germline values: CDR1 SGHRS, CDR2 YFSETQ. CDR3 sequence reads: CASSSTSGGSNEQFF. CDR3 sequence (DNA): TGCGCCAGCAGCTCTACTAGCGGGGGGTCTAATGAGCAGTTCTTC. Supplemented by reference TRBV5-1 and TRBJ2-1, the full variable domain reads KAGVTQTPRYLIKTRGQQVTLSCSPISGHRSVSWYQQTPGQGLQFLFEYFSETQRNKGNFPGRFSGRQFSNSRSEMNVSTLELGDSALYLCASSSTSGGSNEQFFGPGTRLTVL.

V gene TRBV21-1 combines with J gene TRBJ2-2. TRBV21-1 is designated a pseudogene. The length of the CDR3 is 16 residues. The CDR3 coding sequence is TGTGCCAGCAGCAAGGGGGACGGGGAGAACACCGGGGAGCTGTTTTTT. Translated: CASSKGDGENTGELFF.

This chain joins TRBV28 and TRBJ2-7, with 11 positions matching TRBD1. CDR1 is MDHEN and CDR2 is SYDVKM in the germline V gene. The CDR3 contains 15 residues. Losses at the gene ends were 5 bases for V and 2 bases for J; bases not matched to a gene: 5. In DNA, the CDR3 is TGTGCCAGCAGTCACGGGACAGGGGGTCCCTACGAGCAGTACTTC. It translates to CASSHGTGGPYEQYF.

The chain joins TRBV25-1 to TRBJ2-5, with 9 bases lining up with TRBD2. The CDR3 runs 15 residues. From germline, CDR1 is MGHDK and CDR2 SYGVNS. V lost 5 bases to trimming and J lost 5 bases; unmatched junction nucleotides: 9. The CDR3 sequence: CASSSLAGVVETQYF. CDR3 DNA: TGTGCCAGCAGTTCCTTAGCGGGAGTGGTGGAGACCCAGTACTTC.

This clone has just a few counts. The chain carries TRBV9 and TRBJ1-5; perhaps TRBD1 as D (6 bases). CDR3 length: 17 residues. Trimming took 4 bases from V and 3 from J, leaving 20 bases between them. Germline V gives CDR1 SGDLS, CDR2 YYNGEE. The CDR3 sequence is CASSLGQKPINNQPQHF. As DNA, the CDR3 is TGTGCCAGCAGCCTTGGACAGAAACCGATTAACAATCAGCCCCAGCATTTT.

This clone was seen just once. The CDR3 loop is CASSIERRGTDTQYF. The CDR3 coding sequence is TGTGCCAGTAGTATAGAACGGAGGGGGACAGATACGCAGTATTTT. The chain is built from TRBV19 and TRBJ2-3; D assignment may be TRBD1 or TRBD2 (6 bases each). The CDR3 runs 15 residues. The germline V gene encodes CDR1 LNHDA and CDR2 SQIVND (reference sequence). V lost 0 bases to trimming and J lost 3 bases, with 10 bases between them.

This clone was detected once. V is TRBV5-6 and J is TRBJ1-6; 9 bases fit TRBD1. Trimming cost V 4 bases and J 7 bases; bases outside gene matches: 3. The CDR3 is made up of 14 amino acids. Per the germline V gene, CDR1 is SGHDT and CDR2 is YYEEEE. As DNA, the CDR3 is TGTGCCAGCAGCGTGACAGGGGGGAATTCACCCCTCCACTTT. It specifies CASSVTGGNSPLHF.

This clone was detected only once. The chain carries TRBV4-1 and TRBJ2-3, with D unclear. Trimming stripped 3 bases from V and 5 bases from J, with 3 bases between. The CDR3 consists of 11 residues. Germline lookup yields CDR1 MGHRA and CDR2 YSYEKL. The CDR3 sequence: CASSHRDTQYF. CDR3 bases: TGCGCCAGCAGCCATCGAGATACGCAGTATTTT.

V gene TRBV7-2 combines with J gene TRBJ1-2; unclear D gene. The CDR3 contains 12 residues. Germline V CDR1 and CDR2: SGHTA, FQGNSA. V lost 0 bases and J 7 bases, leaving 6 bases between the germline ends. CDR3 sequence: CASSLAEVGYTF. The CDR3, as DNA: TGTGCCAGCAGCTTAGCAGAGGTTGGCTACACCTTC.